These T cell receptor beta chains were read from a single sample in a study of CD8 T cells in ankylosing spondylitis. MiXCR, run by TCRdb on the 5' RACE reads, gives a single entry per CDR3 protein. The table records about 800,000 distinct CDR3 sequences, about 12% of them present only once. The sequenced sample consisted of blood, either unsorted or a sorted T cell fraction (not recorded which). The receptors here all came from a male donor with ankylosing spondylitis. Both conserved end residues are part of each CDR3. A D gene is named only where the DNA matches it firmly. Size is stated for part of the rows, as once, few or many counts, or as a class when the clone is expanded.

DNA | CDR3 | size | J | D | V
TGTGCCAGCAGCCGCAGGACTAGCGGGGAGCAAGAGACCCAGTACTTC | CASSRRTSGEQETQYF | . | TRBJ2-5 | TRBD2 | TRBV4-2
TGCAGTGCTAGAAACCTCAGGGGCCGCTACACCTTC | CSARNLRGRYTF | . | TRBJ1-2 | . | TRBV20-1
TGTGCCAGCAGCCAAACCGGGACTAGTGGTTCCTACGAGCAGTACTTC | CASSQTGTSGSYEQYF | few | TRBJ2-7 | TRBD2 | TRBV7-2
TGTGCCAGCAGCCAGGGCAGGGCTAGTGGCTACACCTTC | CASSQGRASGYTF | . | TRBJ1-2 | . | TRBV3-1
TGTGCCAGCAGAGCGACAGGGAACACTGAAGCTTTCTTT | CASRATGNTEAFF | many | TRBJ1-1 | . | TRBV12-3/TRBV12-4
TGCAGCGTTGAGGGGGGACTAGCGGGACCCTACGAGCAGTACTTC | CSVEGGLAGPYEQYF | many | TRBJ2-7 | TRBD2 | TRBV29-1
TGCGCCAGCAGCCTCCTCCCCACCGGGGCAGGGGAGGATGAGCAGTTCTTC | CASSLLPTGAGEDEQFF | . | TRBJ2-1 | . | TRBV5-1
TGTGCCAGCAGTGGGACAGGGGGCGATTCACCCCTCCACTTT | CASSGTGGDSPLHF | . | TRBJ1-6 | TRBD1 | TRBV27
TGCGCCAGCAGCACCCAACTAGAGCAAGCCGAGCAGTACTTC | CASSTQLEQAEQYF | . | TRBJ2-7 | . | TRBV4-3
TGTGCCAGCAGTCAACTATCGACAGGCCGAAACACCATATATTTT | CASSQLSTGRNTIYF | few | TRBJ1-3 | . | TRBV28
TGTGCCAGCAGGCTCCTTGTAGCGGGGTCAGAGCAGTTCTTC | CASRLLVAGSEQFF | . | TRBJ2-1 | TRBD2 | TRBV2
TGTGCCAGCAGTCCCTGGACAGGGGGCGACTATGGCTACACCTTC | CASSPWTGGDYGYTF | . | TRBJ1-2 | TRBD1 | TRBV27
TGTGCCAGCAGCCCCGGCCGACGTATTACCCCGAACACCGGGGAGCTGTTTTTT | CASSPGRRITPNTGELFF | . | TRBJ2-2 | . | TRBV11-2
TGTGCCAGCAGCGTAGCTCCTTGGGAGACCCAGTACTTC | CASSVAPWETQYF | . | TRBJ2-5 | . | TRBV9
TGTGCCAGCAGCCAAGAGACCGGTACGCAGTATTTT | CASSQETGTQYF | . | TRBJ2-3 | . | TRBV4-2
TGTGCCAGCAGCGCGACAGGGAATGGCTACACCTTC | CASSATGNGYTF | few | TRBJ1-2 | TRBD1 | TRBV7-3
TGCGCCAGCAGCCCGCACAGGGTAAAGGAGACCCAGTACTTC | CASSPHRVKETQYF | many | TRBJ2-5 | . | TRBV4-1
TGCAGTGCTAGTCCGGTGGTGGGCCTTTACGAGCAGTACTTC | CSASPVVGLYEQYF | few | TRBJ2-7 | . | TRBV20-1
TGCGCCAGCAGCTTGGCGGGACAGGGCTTAGCCAATGAGCAGTTCTTC | CASSLAGQGLANEQFF | few | TRBJ2-1 | TRBD1 | TRBV5-1
TGTGCCACCAGTGAGCGGGACACTGGCTACACCTTC | CATSERDTGYTF | . | TRBJ1-2 | . | TRBV24-1
TGCAGCGTTCTGGTGACGGAGACCCAGTACTTC | CSVLVTETQYF | many | TRBJ2-5 | . | TRBV29-1
TGCAGTGTAACGAGAAGGCCCTACGAGCAGTACTTC | CSVTRRPYEQYF | few | TRBJ2-7 | . | TRBV20-1
TGTGCCAGCAGCGGCGGGACATCCGATGAGCAGTTCTTC | CASSGGTSDEQFF | . | TRBJ2-1 | . | TRBV5-4
TGTGCCAGCACCGGACAGACCTCCTACAATGAGCAGTTCTTC | CASTGQTSYNEQFF | . | TRBJ2-1 | . | TRBV7-2
TGTGCCAGCAGTTACTCGCTAGCGGGCACAGATACGCAGTATTTT | CASSYSLAGTDTQYF | . | TRBJ2-3 | TRBD2 | TRBV6-5
TGTGCCAGCAGAACAGACAGGGTGGACACTGAAGCTTTCTTT | CASRTDRVDTEAFF | few | TRBJ1-1 | TRBD1 | TRBV28
TGTGCCAGCAGTTTCGGGGAAGGTCAGCCCCAGCATTTT | CASSFGEGQPQHF | many | TRBJ1-5 | . | TRBV12-3/TRBV12-4
TGTGCCAGCAGTTTGGACAGGGTCCGGGAAAAACTGTTTTTT | CASSLDRVREKLFF | many | TRBJ1-4 | TRBD1 | TRBV7-2
TGTGCCAGCTCAGGACAGGGGAACTCCTACGAGCAGTACTTC | CASSGQGNSYEQYF | few | TRBJ2-7 | TRBD1 | TRBV18
TGCAGTGCTAGAGACCGTCGAGCGGGAGACAATGAGCAGTTCTTC | CSARDRRAGDNEQFF | . | TRBJ2-1 | TRBD2 | TRBV20-1
TGTGCCAGCAGTTACTCAGGACTCTCACGAGGCTACACCTTC | CASSYSGLSRGYTF | . | TRBJ1-2 | . | TRBV6-5
TGTGCCATCAGTGGAGGGGGATTGTCCTACAATGAGCAGTTCTTC | CAISGGGLSYNEQFF | . | TRBJ2-1 | . | TRBV10-3
TGTGCCAGCAGCGTAGAAGGGACCGGAGAGACCCAGTACTTC | CASSVEGTGETQYF | few | TRBJ2-5 | . | TRBV9
TGCAGTGTTCGCGGGGTTATACCAGACACTGAAGCTTTCTTT | CSVRGVIPDTEAFF | . | TRBJ1-1 | . | TRBV20-1
TGCGCCAGCAGCCGCAGACAGGGAGGGATCTACGAGCAGTACTTC | CASSRRQGGIYEQYF | many | TRBJ2-7 | . | TRBV4-3
TGTGCCAGCAGTTACGAGGCGGGAGGTTTCTTCTACGAGCAGTACTTC | CASSYEAGGFFYEQYF | . | TRBJ2-7 | TRBD2 | TRBV6-5
TGTGCCAGCAGTTACAAGCAGGAGACCCAGTACTTC | CASSYKQETQYF | few | TRBJ2-5 | . | TRBV6-2/TRBV6-3
TGTGCCAGCAGCCGAAATTCGGATACGCAGTATTTT | CASSRNSDTQYF | . | TRBJ2-3 | . | TRBV3-1
TGCGCCAGCAGCGCACAGGGGGCGAGGGGCACTGAAGCTTTCTTT | CASSAQGARGTEAFF | few | TRBJ1-1 | TRBD1 | TRBV5-1
TGTGCCAGCAGTTGGGACTCAGGTATCGAGCAGTACTTC | CASSWDSGIEQYF | . | TRBJ2-7 | . | TRBV28
TGCGCCAGCAGCCGGGGTAGGTTTTACGAGCAGTACTTC | CASSRGRFYEQYF | . | TRBJ2-7 | . | TRBV4-1
TGCAGTGCTAGAGATCAGGGGGCCTCTAACTATGGCTACACCTTC | CSARDQGASNYGYTF | . | TRBJ1-2 | TRBD1 | TRBV20-1
TGTGCCAGCAGCTTAATAAGTCAGGGCGAGACCCAGTACTTC | CASSLISQGETQYF | few | TRBJ2-5 | . | TRBV7-2
TGTGCCAGCAGCCAGGACAGACCTAGCACAGATACGCAGTATTTT | CASSQDRPSTDTQYF | few | TRBJ2-3 | . | TRBV4-2
TGCAGTGCTAGGGGACAGCAAGCGACAGATACGCAGTATTTT | CSARGQQATDTQYF | many | TRBJ2-3 | TRBD1 | TRBV20-1
TGTGCCAGCATCGGGACTAGCGGGAACACAGATACGCAGTATTTT | CASIGTSGNTDTQYF | few | TRBJ2-3 | . | TRBV21-1
TGTGCCAGCAGCTTAGGAATAGGTCAGCCCCAGCATTTT | CASSLGIGQPQHF | . | TRBJ1-5 | . | TRBV7-2
TGTGCCAGCAGCGGCGAGCGGGACCTGTACACAGATACGCAGTATTTT | CASSGERDLYTDTQYF | few | TRBJ2-3 | TRBD2 | TRBV11-1
TGCGCCAGCAGCCTAGGGGAAGGACTTTACAATGAGCAGTTCTTC | CASSLGEGLYNEQFF | few | TRBJ2-1 | . | TRBV4-3
TGTGCCAGCAGATTAGGGGCGGGACCTGACGGAGAGCAGTTCTTC | CASRLGAGPDGEQFF | . | TRBJ2-1 | . | TRBV12-3/TRBV12-4
TGCAGTGCTCCCGATAAGACAGGGAACTATGGCTACACCTTC | CSAPDKTGNYGYTF | . | TRBJ1-2 | TRBD1 | TRBV20-1
TGTGCCGGAGGGAAAGCCCTTTACAATGAGCAGTTCTTC | CAGGKALYNEQFF | few | TRBJ2-1 | . | TRBV7-9
TGTGCCAGCAGTTTTCGGGGCCACACCGGGGAGCTGTTTTTT | CASSFRGHTGELFF | many | TRBJ2-2 | . | TRBV28
TGTGCCAGCAGCTCAGGGACTAGCGTGAACATTCAGTACTTC | CASSSGTSVNIQYF | . | TRBJ2-4 | TRBD2 | TRBV7-2
TGCAGTGCTAGTCGGCAGGGTCAGCCCCAGCATTTT | CSASRQGQPQHF | . | TRBJ1-5 | . | TRBV20-1
TGCAGCGCTGATGGGTCAGGCTACAATGAGCAGTTCTTC | CSADGSGYNEQFF | . | TRBJ2-1 | . | TRBV29-1
TGTGCCAGCGGGCTACGGCTAGCCAAAAACATTCAGTACTTC | CASGLRLAKNIQYF | . | TRBJ2-4 | . | TRBV5-6
TGCGCCAGCAGCATATCCGGGACTAACTCCTACGAGCAGTACTTC | CASSISGTNSYEQYF | few | TRBJ2-7 | TRBD2 | TRBV5-1